This TCR beta chain derives from a study of shared clonotypes between healthy human individuals. Trimming took 2 bases from V and 0 from J, leaving 15 bases between them. The CDR3 length is 17 residues. The germline V gene encodes CDR1 LNHDA and CDR2 SQIVND (reference sequence). Those who donated, Caucasian adults without exception, all lived in Nashville, Tennessee. Clones were read by immunoSEQ multiplex PCR, and TCRdb kept only the in-frame ones, dropping some. This repertoire shows millions of clones, 85% to 95% found once; its top ten account for 0.1% to 0.15%. The source material was naive CD4+ T cells sorted from blood. Subset in this sample: CD45RA+ positively selected. The clonotype comes from a man aged 18 to 30 in good health. The rearrangement joins TRBV19 to TRBJ2-3; D may be TRBD2 (5 bases). CDR3 amino acids: CASSIMLGAASTDTQYF. The DNA for the CDR3 is TGTGCCAGTAGTATAATGCTTGGAGCGGCTAGCACAGATACGCAGTATTTT.